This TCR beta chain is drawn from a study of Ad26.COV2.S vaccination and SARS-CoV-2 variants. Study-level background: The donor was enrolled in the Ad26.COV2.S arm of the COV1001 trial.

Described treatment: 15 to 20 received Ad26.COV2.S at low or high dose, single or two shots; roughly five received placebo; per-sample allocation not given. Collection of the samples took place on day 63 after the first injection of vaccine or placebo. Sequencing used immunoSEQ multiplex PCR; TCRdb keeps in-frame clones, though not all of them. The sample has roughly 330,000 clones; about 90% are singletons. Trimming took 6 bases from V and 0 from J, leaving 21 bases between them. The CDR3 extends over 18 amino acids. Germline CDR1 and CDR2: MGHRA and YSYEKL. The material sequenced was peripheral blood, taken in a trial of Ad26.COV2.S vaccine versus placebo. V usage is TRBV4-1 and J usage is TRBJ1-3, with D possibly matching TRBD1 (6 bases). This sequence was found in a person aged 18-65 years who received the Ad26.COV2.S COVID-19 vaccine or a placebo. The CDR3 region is CASSLNKQGGSSGNTIYF. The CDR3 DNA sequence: TGCGCCAGCAGTCTTAATAAACAGGGTGGAAGCTCTGGAAACACCATATATTTT.